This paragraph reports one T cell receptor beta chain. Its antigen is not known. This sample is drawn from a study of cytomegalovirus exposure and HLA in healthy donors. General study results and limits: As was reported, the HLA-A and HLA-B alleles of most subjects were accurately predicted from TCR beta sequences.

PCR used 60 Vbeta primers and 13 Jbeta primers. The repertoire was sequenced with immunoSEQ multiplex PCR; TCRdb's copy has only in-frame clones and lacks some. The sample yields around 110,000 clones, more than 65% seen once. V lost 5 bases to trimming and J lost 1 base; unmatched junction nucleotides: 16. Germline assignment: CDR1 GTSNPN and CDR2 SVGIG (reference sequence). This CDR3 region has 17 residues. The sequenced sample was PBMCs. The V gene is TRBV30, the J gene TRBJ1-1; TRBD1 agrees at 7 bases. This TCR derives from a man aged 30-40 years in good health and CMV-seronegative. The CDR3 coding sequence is TGTGCCTGGCAGGGACAGAAAGGGATTTGGGCGAACACTGAAGCTTTCTTT. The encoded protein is CAWQGQKGIWANTEAFF.